One sample yielded the 28 T cell receptor beta chains listed below, sequenced in a study of T-cell memory formation after mild COVID-19. TCRdb processed the 5' RACE reads anew with MiXCR; each CDR3 protein has one entry. The profile shows approximately 500,000 distinct CDR3 sequences, approximately 23% of them singletons. Sequencing was performed on PBMCs or a T cell subset sorted from them (not recorded which). These receptors were obtained from an adult woman who had mild COVID-19 (a few samples of this study predate the infection). Cell type and time point are not known.

The V gene is TRBV7-8, the J gene TRBJ2-6; D is unresolved. Germline CDR1 reads SGHVS; CDR2 reads FQNEAQ. CDR3 length equals 14 residues. V was cut by 5 bases and J by 5 bases, with 10 bases left in between. The CDR3 region is CASSLGPRANVLTF. Written as DNA, the CDR3 is TGTGCCAGCAGCCTCGGCCCCCGGGCCAACGTCCTGACTTTC. Combining the CDR3 with reference TRBV7-8 and TRBJ2-6 gives the whole variable domain GAGVSQSPRYKVAKRGQDVALRCDPISGHVSLFWYQQALGQGPEFLTYFQNEAQLDKSGLPSDRFFAERPEGSVSTLKIQRTQQEDSAVYLCASSLGPRANVLTFGAGSRLTVL.

This chain uses TRBV29-1 with TRBJ1-2; perhaps TRBD1 as D (6 bases). V shed 7 bases and J shed 6 bases, with 18 bases lying between them. CDR1 and CDR2 (germline): SQVTM, ANQGSEA. The CDR3 is made up of 13 amino acids. The CDR3 spells CSAIQGRRDGYTF. The CDR3 DNA is TGCAGCGCTATACAGGGAAGAAGAGATGGCTACACCTTC.

This clonotype was seen a few times. This chain joins TRBV20-1 and TRBJ2-1; D gene uncertain. The CDR3 is made up of 10 amino acids. Trimming took off 5 bases at V and 7 bases at J, with 6 bases between the two ends. Germline loops: CDR1 DFQATT, CDR2 SNEGSKA (reference sequence). As DNA, the CDR3 is TGCAGTGCTCCCAAAAATGAGCAGTTCTTC. As protein: CSAPKNEQFF.

V gene TRBV9 combines with J gene TRBJ1-4; 10 bases map to TRBD1. V trimming: 0 bases; J trimming: 7 bases; junction bases outside the gene matches: 6. Germline V gene lookup returns CDR1 SGDLS and CDR2 YYNGEE. CDR3 length equals 16 residues. The CDR3 DNA reads TGTGCCAGCAGCGTAGGTTCGCGGACAGGGGGTGAAAAACTGTTTTTT. Its translation is CASSVGSRTGGEKLFF.

This clonotype was counted only a few times. The chain joins TRBV6-1 to TRBJ2-7; D is possibly TRBD1 (6 bases). The V gene's germline CDR1 is MNHNS and CDR2 SASEGT. There are 17 residues in the CDR3. V dropped 8 bases and J dropped 3 bases, with 26 bases sitting between them. Written as DNA, the CDR3 is TGTGCCAGCTGTCTTGATAAAAGGACAGCGGATTTCTACGAGCAGTACTTC. Translated, it gives CASCLDKRTADFYEQYF.

This clonotype was counted between two and nine times. J is TRBJ2-5 and V is TRBV9; tentatively, D is TRBD2 (7 bases). Trimming shortened V by 1 base and J by 3 bases, and 10 bases separated the two germline ends. CDR1 SGDLS and CDR2 YYNGEE come from the germline V gene. The CDR3 totals 14 residues. CDR3 bases: TGTGCCAGCAGCGTAAGGGGGGGAAAAGAGACCCAGTACTTC. It specifies CASSVRGGKETQYF.

V and J are TRBV4-2 and TRBJ2-7, with D possibly matching TRBD1 (5 bases). The V gene's germline CDR1 is LGHNA and CDR2 YNFKEQ. There are 15 residues in the CDR3. Trimming took off 2 bases at V and 3 bases at J, with 14 bases between the two ends. CDR3 loop: CASSQSQDPDYEQYF. For the CDR3, the DNA is TGTGCCAGCAGCCAATCACAGGATCCTGACTACGAGCAGTACTTC.

This clonotype was seen a few times. This chain connects TRBV5-1 to TRBJ2-1, with D possibly matching TRBD2 (6 bases). Trimming left V 0 bases short and J 10 bases short, with 11 bases between. The CDR3 covers 13 residues. Germline V gives CDR1 SGHRS, CDR2 YFSETQ. CDR3 in DNA: TGCGCCAGCAGCTTGGCTCCCGGGGGAGAGCAGTTCTTC. Translating gives CASSLAPGGEQFF.

The rearrangement uses TRBV5-5 and TRBJ1-6, with TRBD1 identical over 8 bases. The J segment lost 7 bases and the V segment lost 4 bases, leaving 10 bases of the junction unmatched. Germline V gene data show CDR1 as SGHKS and CDR2 as YYEKEE (reference sequence). This CDR3 spans 16 amino acids. CDR3 bases: TGTGCCAGCAGCGTTGTCCAGGGGGCTTGGAATTCACCCCTCCACTTT. Translation gives CASSVVQGAWNSPLHF.

V usage is TRBV30 and J usage is TRBJ1-5; TRBD1 aligns across 7 bases. The germline CDR1 and CDR2 sequences are GTSNPN and SVGIG (reference sequence). This CDR3 is built from 15 residues. V gave up 5 bases and J gave up 6 bases; unmatched junction bases: 13. CDR3: CAWGPLDRDSQPQHF. The CDR3 DNA sequence: TGTGCCTGGGGCCCCCTCGACAGGGATAGTCAGCCCCAGCATTTT.

The V and J genes are TRBV20-1 and TRBJ2-1, with D maybe TRBD2 (6 bases). The CDR3 consists of 17 residues. The germline V and J ends were trimmed by 0 bases and 1 base, with 16 bases remaining between them. CDR1 is DFQATT and CDR2 is SNEGSKA in the germline V gene (reference sequence). This CDR3 reads CSARDLSRGRSYNEQFF. The CDR3, as DNA: TGCAGTGCTAGAGATTTAAGTAGAGGGAGGTCCTACAATGAGCAGTTCTTC.

This clonotype was seen only a few times. This chain links TRBV3-1 with TRBJ2-1; D unresolved. This CDR3 is 12 amino acids long. CDR1 and CDR2 (germline): LGHDT, YNNKEL (reference sequence). The V gene lost 1 base and the J gene lost 11 bases, with 9 bases spanning the gap. Here the CDR3 reads CASSQAGYKQFF. For the CDR3, the DNA is TGTGCCAGCAGCCAAGCCGGTTATAAGCAGTTCTTC.

This clonotype was found a few times. CDR3 DNA sequence: TGCAGTGCTAAGGACTGGCTCCAAGAGACCCAGTACTTC. This encodes CSAKDWLQETQYF. The J gene is TRBJ2-5, the V gene TRBV20-1; D is possibly TRBD2 (5 bases). Trimming stripped 4 bases from V and 1 base from J, with 10 bases between. CDR3 length: 13 amino acids. Germline lookup yields CDR1 DFQATT and CDR2 SNEGSKA (reference sequence).

The chain couples TRBV12-3 or TRBV12-4 to TRBJ1-2; no reliable D call. This CDR3 comprises 14 residues. Trimming cost V 5 bases and J 8 bases, with 18 bases left between them. CDR3 coding DNA: TGTGCCAGCAGTAGGACTGCACCCTCCACCGGCTACACCTTC. Protein: CASSRTAPSTGYTF.

The J gene is TRBJ2-3, the V gene TRBV5-4; no clear D. The CDR3 runs to 12 residues. The germline V and J ends were trimmed by 5 bases and 4 bases, with 8 bases remaining between them. In germline, CDR1 is SGHNT, CDR2 YYREEE (reference sequence). In nucleotides, the CDR3 is TGTGCCAGCAGTCTTAAGGCAGATACGCAGTATTTT. Its translation: CASSLKADTQYF.

This clonotype was seen only a few times. The chain recombines TRBV30 with TRBJ2-7, with unresolved D. The CDR3 sequence is 14 residues long. The germline V gene has CDR1 GTSNPN and CDR2 SVGIG (reference sequence). V lost 0 bases, J lost 3 bases, and 12 bases lay in between. The CDR3: CAWSVVGLGYEQYF. Written as DNA, the CDR3 is TGTGCCTGGAGTGTAGTCGGGCTCGGCTACGAGCAGTACTTC. Together with reference TRBV30 and TRBJ2-7, the CDR3 gives the full variable domain: SQTIHQWPATLVQPVGSPLSLECTVEGTSNPNLYWYRQAAGRGLQLLFYSVGIGQISSEVPQNLSASRPQDRQFILSSKKLLLSDSGFYLCAWSVVGLGYEQYFGPGTRLTVT.

The chain uses TRBV7-9 and TRBJ2-7, with D perhaps TRBD2 (5 bases). Between the trimmed V and J ends, which lost 5 bases and 2 bases, there was a span of 13 bases. CDR1 SEHNR and CDR2 FQNEAQ come from the germline V gene (reference sequence). This CDR3 has 14 residues. The CDR3, as DNA: TGTGCCAGCAGCCCCCCGGAGGAAACCTACGAGCAGTACTTC. It codes for CASSPPEETYEQYF.

This chain uses TRBV7-2 with TRBJ2-5; perhaps D is TRBD1 or TRBD2 (5 bases each). The CDR3 spans 12 residues. Trimming stripped 5 bases from V and 7 bases from J, with 11 bases between. Per germline, CDR1 SGHTA and CDR2 FQGNSA. The CDR3 sequence: CASSIPRGTQYF. CDR3 DNA sequence: TGTGCCAGCAGCATACCGAGGGGGACCCAGTACTTC.

In nucleotides, the CDR3 is TGCGCCAGCAGCGCGTTAGGCCAGGCCAAAAACATTCAGTACTTC. Translation gives CASSALGQAKNIQYF. V gene TRBV5-1 combines with J gene TRBJ2-4; D not resolved. The V and J ends lost 4 bases and 1 base respectively, with 12 bases between them. Germline values: CDR1 SGHRS, CDR2 YFSETQ. This CDR3 comprises 15 residues.

The V gene is TRBV7-2, the J gene TRBJ1-5; tentatively, D is TRBD1 (6 bases). The germline CDR1 and CDR2 sequences are SGHTA and FQGNSA. Trimming cost V 4 bases and J 4 bases, with 14 bases left between them. The CDR3 has 15 residues. CDR3 DNA: TGTGCCAGCAGCTCCGGGGGCGCAGGAAATCAGCCCCAGCATTTT. This gives the protein CASSSGGAGNQPQHF.

About this clonotype: One end of the junction is discordant with germline, which a read error may explain. The chain combines TRBV5-1 with TRBJ2-3, with 7 bases matching TRBD2. Germline V lookup: CDR1 SGHRS, CDR2 YFSETQ. The CDR3 consists of 15 residues. CDR3: CACSTGLDRTDTQYF. The CDR3 nucleotides read TGCGCCTGCAGCACCGGACTAGATCGGACAGATACGCAGTATTTT.

The V call is TRBV5-1, the J call TRBJ2-5, with 7 bases fitting TRBD2. The germline V gene has CDR1 SGHRS and CDR2 YFSETQ. The junction had 9 bases not matched to a gene; V was cut back by 5 bases and J by 5 bases. The CDR3 is 14 residues long. CDR3 DNA sequence: TGCGCCAGCAGTTCCCCGGGGGGAGTGGAGACCCAGTACTTC. This encodes CASSSPGGVETQYF.

The chain employs TRBV30 and TRBJ2-3, with 13 bases lining up with TRBD2. V was clipped by 5 bases and J by 0 bases; unmatched bases: 5. The CDR3 is 16 amino acids. The V gene's germline CDR1 is GTSNPN and CDR2 SVGIG (reference sequence). The CDR3, as DNA: TGTGCCTGGTCGGGACTAGCGGGATCCAGCACAGATACGCAGTATTTT. This translates into CAWSGLAGSSTDTQYF.

The chain uses TRBV25-1 and TRBJ1-1, with a weak D call TRBD1 (5 bases). V was cut by 3 bases and J by 1 base, with 12 bases left in between. CDR3 size: 15 residues. Germline V lookup: CDR1 MGHDK, CDR2 SYGVNS. CDR3 nucleotides: TGTGCCAGCAGTGAGGCGAGTGGGGCGAACACTGAAGCTTTCTTT. Residues: CASSEASGANTEAFF.

This clonotype was detected a few times. The V and J genes are TRBV5-1 and TRBJ2-7; D uncertain. Between the trimmed V and J ends, which lost 2 bases and 5 bases, there was a span of 17 bases. Germline V gene data show CDR1 as SGHRS and CDR2 as YFSETQ. This CDR3 has 15 residues. The CDR3 sequence is CASSFFGVGIDEQYF. CDR3 nucleotide sequence: TGCGCCAGCAGCTTCTTTGGCGTGGGTATCGACGAGCAGTACTTC.

The CDR3 nucleotides are TGTGCCAGCACCATTGGGGGAGGCACTGAAGCTTTCTTT. Amino acids: CASTIGGGTEAFF. V gene TRBV13 combines with J gene TRBJ1-1, with a weak D call TRBD1 (5 bases). V lost 7 bases and J 4 bases, leaving 13 bases between the germline ends. The germline V gene encodes CDR1 PRHDT and CDR2 FYEKMQ (reference sequence). CDR3 length: 13 residues.

The sample holds a few counts of this clonotype. The chain combines TRBV5-5 with TRBJ2-2; 14 bases agree with TRBD2. CDR1 SGHKS and CDR2 YYEKEE come from the germline V gene (reference sequence). This CDR3 is 16 amino acids long. V shed 4 bases, J shed 9 bases, and the junction held 8 bases outside the gene matches. The CDR3 reads CASSPTGTSGSRELFF. In nucleotides, the CDR3 is TGTGCCAGCAGCCCGACTGGGACTAGCGGGAGCCGGGAGCTGTTTTTT.

The chain has TRBV4-1 and TRBJ2-1; the D is unclear. This CDR3 has 16 amino acids. The V end was cut by 4 bases, the J end by 6 bases, with 19 bases between. Germline-derived CDR1 and CDR2 are MGHRA and YSYEKL. The CDR3 DNA follows: TGCGCCAGCAGCCCATTCCGGTTGCTAGGCGGCAATGAGCAGTTCTTC. Translated: CASSPFRLLGGNEQFF.